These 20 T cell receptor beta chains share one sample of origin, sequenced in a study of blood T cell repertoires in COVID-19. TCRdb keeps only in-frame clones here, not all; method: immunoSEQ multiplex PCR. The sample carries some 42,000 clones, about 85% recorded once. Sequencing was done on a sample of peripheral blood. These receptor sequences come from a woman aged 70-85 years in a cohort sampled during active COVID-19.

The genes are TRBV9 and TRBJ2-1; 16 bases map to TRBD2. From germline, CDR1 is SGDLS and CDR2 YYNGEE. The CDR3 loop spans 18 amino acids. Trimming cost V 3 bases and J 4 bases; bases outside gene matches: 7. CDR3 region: CASSAGTSGRVRYNEQFF. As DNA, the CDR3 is TGTGCCAGCAGCGCCGGGACTAGCGGGAGGGTGAGGTACAATGAGCAGTTCTTC.

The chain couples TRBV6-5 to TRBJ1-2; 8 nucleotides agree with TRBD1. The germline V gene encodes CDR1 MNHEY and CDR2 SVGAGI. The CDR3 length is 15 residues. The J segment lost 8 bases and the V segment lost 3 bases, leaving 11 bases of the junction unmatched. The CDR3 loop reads CASSYNQGAEWGYTF. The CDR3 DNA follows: TGTGCCAGCAGTTATAATCAGGGGGCTGAGTGGGGCTACACCTTC.

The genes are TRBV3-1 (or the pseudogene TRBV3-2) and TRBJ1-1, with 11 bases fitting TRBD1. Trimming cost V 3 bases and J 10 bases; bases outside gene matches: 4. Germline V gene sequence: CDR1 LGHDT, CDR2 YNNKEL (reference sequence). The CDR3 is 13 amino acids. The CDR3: CASSHGQGARAFF. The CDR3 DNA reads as TGTGCCAGCAGCCACGGACAGGGGGCGCGAGCTTTCTTT.

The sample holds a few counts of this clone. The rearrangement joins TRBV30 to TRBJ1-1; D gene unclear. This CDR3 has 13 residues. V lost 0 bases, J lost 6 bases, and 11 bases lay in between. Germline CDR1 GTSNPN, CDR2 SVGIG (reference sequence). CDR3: CAWSVRGISEAFF. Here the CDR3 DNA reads TGTGCCTGGAGTGTAAGAGGGATCTCTGAAGCTTTCTTT.

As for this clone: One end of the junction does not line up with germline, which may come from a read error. The CDR3 sequence is CAISESNGSPNEQFF. The DNA for the CDR3 is TGTGCCATCAGCGAGTCGAACGGGAGTCCCAATGAGCAGTTCTTC. The chain employs TRBV10-3 and TRBJ2-1; D might be TRBD2 (6 bases). Germline-derived CDR1 and CDR2 are ENHRY and SYGVKD. The CDR3 covers 15 residues.

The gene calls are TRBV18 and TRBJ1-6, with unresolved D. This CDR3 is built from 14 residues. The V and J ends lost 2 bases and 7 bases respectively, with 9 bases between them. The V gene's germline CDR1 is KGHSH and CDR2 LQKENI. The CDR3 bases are TGTGCCAGCTCACCATCTAGAACCAATTCACCCCTCCACTTT. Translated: CASSPSRTNSPLHF. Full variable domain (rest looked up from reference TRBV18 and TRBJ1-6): NAGVMQNPRHLVRRRGQEARLRCSPMKGHSHVYWYRQLPEEGLKFMVYLQKENIIDESGMPKERFSAEFPKEGPSILRIQQVVRGDSAAYFCASSPSRTNSPLHFGNGTRLTVT.

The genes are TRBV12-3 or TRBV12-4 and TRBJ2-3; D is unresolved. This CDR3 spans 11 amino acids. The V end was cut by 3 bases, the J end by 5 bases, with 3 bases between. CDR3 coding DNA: TGTGCCAGCAGTTTCGGAGATACGCAGTATTTT. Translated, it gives CASSFGDTQYF.

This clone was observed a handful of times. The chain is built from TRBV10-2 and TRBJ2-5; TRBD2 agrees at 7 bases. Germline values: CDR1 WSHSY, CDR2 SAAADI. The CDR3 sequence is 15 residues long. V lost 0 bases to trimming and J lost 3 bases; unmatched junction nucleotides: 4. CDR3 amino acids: CASSESRDYEETQYF. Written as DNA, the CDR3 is TGCGCCAGCAGTGAGTCCCGGGACTATGAAGAGACCCAGTACTTC.

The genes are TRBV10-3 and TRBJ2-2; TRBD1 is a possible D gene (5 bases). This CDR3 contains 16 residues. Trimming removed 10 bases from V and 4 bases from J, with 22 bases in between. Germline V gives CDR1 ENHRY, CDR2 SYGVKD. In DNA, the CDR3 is TGTGCCACCAATCAAGGGGCAGGGCAATTCACCGGGGAGCTGTTTTTT. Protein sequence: CATNQGAGQFTGELFF.

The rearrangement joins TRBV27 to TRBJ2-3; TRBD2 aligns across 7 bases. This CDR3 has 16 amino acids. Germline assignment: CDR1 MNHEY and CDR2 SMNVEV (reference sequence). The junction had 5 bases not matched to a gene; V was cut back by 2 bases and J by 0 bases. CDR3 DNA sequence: TGTGCCAGCAGTTTAGCTAGCGGTTTTAGCACAGATACGCAGTATTTT. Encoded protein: CASSLASGFSTDTQYF.

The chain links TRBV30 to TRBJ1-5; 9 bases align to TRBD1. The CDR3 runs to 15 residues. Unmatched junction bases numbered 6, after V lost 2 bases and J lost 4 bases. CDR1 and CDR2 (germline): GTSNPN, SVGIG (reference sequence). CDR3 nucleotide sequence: TGTGCCTGGAGTCAAAGCGGGACAGGGAATCAGCCCCAGCATTTT. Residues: CAWSQSGTGNQPQHF. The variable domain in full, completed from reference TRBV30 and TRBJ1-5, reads SQTIHQWPATLVQPVGSPLSLECTVEGTSNPNLYWYRQAAGRGLQLLFYSVGIGQISSEVPQNLSASRPQDRQFILSSKKLLLSDSGFYLCAWSQSGTGNQPQHFGDGTRLSIL.

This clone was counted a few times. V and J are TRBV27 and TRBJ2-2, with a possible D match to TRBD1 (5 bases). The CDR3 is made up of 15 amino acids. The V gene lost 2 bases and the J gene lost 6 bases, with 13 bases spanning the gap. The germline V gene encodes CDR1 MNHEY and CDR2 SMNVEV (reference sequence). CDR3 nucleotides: TGTGCCAGCAGTTTAGTCTCCCACAGGCCCGGGGAGCTGTTTTTT. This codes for CASSLVSHRPGELFF.

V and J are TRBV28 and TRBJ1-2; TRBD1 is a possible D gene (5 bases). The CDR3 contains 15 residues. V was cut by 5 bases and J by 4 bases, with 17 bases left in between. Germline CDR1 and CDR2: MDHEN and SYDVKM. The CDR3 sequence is CASSNRGGVGYGYTF. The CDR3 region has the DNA TGTGCCAGCAGTAACCGGGGAGGGGTGGGCTATGGCTACACCTTC.

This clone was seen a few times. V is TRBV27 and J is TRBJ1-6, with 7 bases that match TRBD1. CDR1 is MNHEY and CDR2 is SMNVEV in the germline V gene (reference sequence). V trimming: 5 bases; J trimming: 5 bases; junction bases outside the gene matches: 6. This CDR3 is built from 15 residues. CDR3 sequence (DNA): TGTGCCAGCAGTCTAGGACAGGCCCATAATTCACCCCTCCACTTT. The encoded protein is CASSLGQAHNSPLHF.

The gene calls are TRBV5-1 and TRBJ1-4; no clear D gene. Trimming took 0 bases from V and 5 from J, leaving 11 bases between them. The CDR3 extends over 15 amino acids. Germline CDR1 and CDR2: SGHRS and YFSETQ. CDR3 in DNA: TGCGCCAGCAGCTTGGCACGGGAGCTCAATGAAAAACTGTTTTTT. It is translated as CASSLARELNEKLFF.

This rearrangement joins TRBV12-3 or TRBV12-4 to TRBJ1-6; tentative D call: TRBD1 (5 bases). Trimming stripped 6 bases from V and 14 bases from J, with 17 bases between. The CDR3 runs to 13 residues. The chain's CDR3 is CASSPDSNGALHF. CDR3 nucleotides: TGTGCCAGCAGCCCCGACAGCAATGGGGCCCTCCACTTT.

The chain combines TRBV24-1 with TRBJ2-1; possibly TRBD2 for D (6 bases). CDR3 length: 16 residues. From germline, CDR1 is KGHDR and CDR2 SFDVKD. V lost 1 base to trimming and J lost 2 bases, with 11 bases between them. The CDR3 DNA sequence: TGTGCCACCAGTGATTTTGGGCGGGGAGCCTACAATGAGCAGTTCTTC. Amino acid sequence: CATSDFGRGAYNEQFF.

CDR3 in amino acids: CASSLAHTQGATEAFF. In DNA, the CDR3 is TGTGCCAGCAGCTTAGCTCACACACAGGGGGCAACAGAAGCTTTCTTT. The chain uses TRBV7-2 and TRBJ1-1, with 9 bases matching TRBD1. There are 16 residues in the CDR3. Germline V gene lookup returns CDR1 SGHTA and CDR2 FQGNSA. V shed 0 bases and J 8 bases; nucleotides not matched to a gene: 10.

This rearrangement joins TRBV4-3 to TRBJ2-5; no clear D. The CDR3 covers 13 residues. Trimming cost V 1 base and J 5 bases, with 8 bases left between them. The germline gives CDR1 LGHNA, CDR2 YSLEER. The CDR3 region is CASSQGQWETQYF. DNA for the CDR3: TGCGCCAGCAGCCAAGGGCAGTGGGAGACCCAGTACTTC.

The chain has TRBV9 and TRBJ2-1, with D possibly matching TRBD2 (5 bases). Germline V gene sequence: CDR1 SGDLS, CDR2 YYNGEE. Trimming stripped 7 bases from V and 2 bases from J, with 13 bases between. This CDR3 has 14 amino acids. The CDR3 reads CASGRAGPYNEQFF. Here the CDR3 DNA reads TGTGCCAGCGGCCGTGCGGGCCCCTACAATGAGCAGTTCTTC.